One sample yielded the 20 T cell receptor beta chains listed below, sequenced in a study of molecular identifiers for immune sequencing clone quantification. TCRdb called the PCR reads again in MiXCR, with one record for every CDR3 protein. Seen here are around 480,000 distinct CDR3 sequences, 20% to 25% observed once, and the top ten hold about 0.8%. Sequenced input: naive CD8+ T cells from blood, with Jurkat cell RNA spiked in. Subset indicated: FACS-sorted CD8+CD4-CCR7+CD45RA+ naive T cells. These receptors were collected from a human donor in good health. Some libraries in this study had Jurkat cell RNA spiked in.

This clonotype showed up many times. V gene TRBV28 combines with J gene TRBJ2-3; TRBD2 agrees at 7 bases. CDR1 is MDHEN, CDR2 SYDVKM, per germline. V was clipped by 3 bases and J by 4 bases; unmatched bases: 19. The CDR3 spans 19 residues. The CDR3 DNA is TGTGCCAGCAGTTTGCTCGGACTAGGAAGGGGCGAGGGTGCAGATACGCAGTATTTT. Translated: CASSLLGLGRGEGADTQYF.

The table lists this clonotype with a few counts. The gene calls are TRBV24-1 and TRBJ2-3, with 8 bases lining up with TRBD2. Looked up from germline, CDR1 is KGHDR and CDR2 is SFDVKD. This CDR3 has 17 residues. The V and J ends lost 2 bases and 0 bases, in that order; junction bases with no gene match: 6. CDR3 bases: TGTGCCACCAGTGATTCCGGGGGGGCTACTAGCACAGATACGCAGTATTTT. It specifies CATSDSGGATSTDTQYF.

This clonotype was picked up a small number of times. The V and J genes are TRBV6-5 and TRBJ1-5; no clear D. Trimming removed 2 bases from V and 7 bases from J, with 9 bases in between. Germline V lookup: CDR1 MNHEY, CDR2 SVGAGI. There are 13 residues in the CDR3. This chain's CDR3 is CASSYGSRQPQHF. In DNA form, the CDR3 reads TGTGCCAGCAGTTACGGGAGCAGGCAGCCCCAGCATTTT.

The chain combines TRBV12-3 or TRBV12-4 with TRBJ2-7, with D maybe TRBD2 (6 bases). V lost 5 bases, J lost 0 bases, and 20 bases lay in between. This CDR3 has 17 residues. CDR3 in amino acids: CASSPAPPDGSSYEQYF. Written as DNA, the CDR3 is TGTGCCAGCAGTCCTGCCCCCCCCGACGGGAGCTCCTACGAGCAGTACTTC.

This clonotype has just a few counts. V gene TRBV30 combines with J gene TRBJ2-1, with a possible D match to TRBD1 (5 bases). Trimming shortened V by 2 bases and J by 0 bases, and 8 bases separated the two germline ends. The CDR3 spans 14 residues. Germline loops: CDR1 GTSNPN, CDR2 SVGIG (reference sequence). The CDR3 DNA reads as TGTGCCTGGAGTCCAGGGAACTCCTACAATGAGCAGTTCTTC. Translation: CAWSPGNSYNEQFF. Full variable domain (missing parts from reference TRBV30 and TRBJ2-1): SQTIHQWPATLVQPVGSPLSLECTVEGTSNPNLYWYRQAAGRGLQLLFYSVGIGQISSEVPQNLSASRPQDRQFILSSKKLLLSDSGFYLCAWSPGNSYNEQFFGPGTRLTVL.

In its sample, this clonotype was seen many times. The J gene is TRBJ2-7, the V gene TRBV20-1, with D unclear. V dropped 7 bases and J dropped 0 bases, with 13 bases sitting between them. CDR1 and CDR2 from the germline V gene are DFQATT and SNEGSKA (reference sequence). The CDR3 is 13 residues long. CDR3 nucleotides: TGCAGTGTCCCGGACCGAACCTCCTACGAGCAGTACTTC. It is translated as CSVPDRTSYEQYF.

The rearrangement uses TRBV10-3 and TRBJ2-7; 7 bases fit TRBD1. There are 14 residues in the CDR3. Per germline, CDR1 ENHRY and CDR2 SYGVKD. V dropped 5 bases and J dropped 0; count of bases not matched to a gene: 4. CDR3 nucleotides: TGTGCCATCAGTAAGACAGGGCACTCCTACGAGCAGTACTTC. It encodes CAISKTGHSYEQYF.

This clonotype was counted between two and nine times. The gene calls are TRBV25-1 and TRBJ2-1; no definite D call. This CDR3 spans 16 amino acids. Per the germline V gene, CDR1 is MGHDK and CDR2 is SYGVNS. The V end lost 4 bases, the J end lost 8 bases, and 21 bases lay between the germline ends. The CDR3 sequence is CASSVHLYRWSDEQFF. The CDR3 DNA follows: TGTGCCAGCAGTGTCCATCTTTATAGGTGGAGCGATGAGCAGTTCTTC.

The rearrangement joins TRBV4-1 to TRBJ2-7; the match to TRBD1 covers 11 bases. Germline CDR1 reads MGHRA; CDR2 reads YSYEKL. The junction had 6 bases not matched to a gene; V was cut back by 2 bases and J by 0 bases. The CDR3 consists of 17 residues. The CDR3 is CASSQKGGQGVSYEQYF. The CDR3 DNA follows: TGCGCCAGCAGCCAAAAAGGGGGACAGGGGGTCTCCTACGAGCAGTACTTC.

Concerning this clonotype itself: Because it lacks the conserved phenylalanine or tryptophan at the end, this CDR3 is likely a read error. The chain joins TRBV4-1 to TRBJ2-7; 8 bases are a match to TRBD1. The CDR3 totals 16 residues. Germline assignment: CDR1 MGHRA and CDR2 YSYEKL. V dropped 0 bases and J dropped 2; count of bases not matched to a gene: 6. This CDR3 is CASSQDGQGSPYEQYL. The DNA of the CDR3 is TGCGCCAGCAGCCAAGATGGACAGGGCAGCCCCTACGAGCAGTACCTC.

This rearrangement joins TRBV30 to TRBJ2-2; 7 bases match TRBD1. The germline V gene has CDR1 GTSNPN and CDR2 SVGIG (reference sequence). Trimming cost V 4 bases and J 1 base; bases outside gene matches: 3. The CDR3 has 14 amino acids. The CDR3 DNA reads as TGTGCCTGGACGAGGACAGGGAACACCGGGGAGCTGTTTTTT. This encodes CAWTRTGNTGELFF. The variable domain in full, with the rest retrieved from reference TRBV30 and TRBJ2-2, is SQTIHQWPATLVQPVGSPLSLECTVEGTSNPNLYWYRQAAGRGLQLLFYSVGIGQISSEVPQNLSASRPQDRQFILSSKKLLLSDSGFYLCAWTRTGNTGELFFGEGSRLTVL.

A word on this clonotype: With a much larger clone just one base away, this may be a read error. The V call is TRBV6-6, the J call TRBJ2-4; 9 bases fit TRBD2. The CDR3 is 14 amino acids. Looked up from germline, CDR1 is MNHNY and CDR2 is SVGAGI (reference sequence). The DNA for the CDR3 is TGTGCCAGCAGAGACCCGGGACTAGCAAACACTCAGTACTTC. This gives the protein CASRDPGLANTQYF.

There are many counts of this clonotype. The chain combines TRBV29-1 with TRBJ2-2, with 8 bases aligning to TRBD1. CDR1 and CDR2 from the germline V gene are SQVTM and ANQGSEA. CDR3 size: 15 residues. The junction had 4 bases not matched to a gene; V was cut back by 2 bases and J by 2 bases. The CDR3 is CSVERGQDNTGELFF. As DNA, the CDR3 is TGCAGCGTTGAACGGGGACAGGATAACACCGGGGAGCTGTTTTTT.

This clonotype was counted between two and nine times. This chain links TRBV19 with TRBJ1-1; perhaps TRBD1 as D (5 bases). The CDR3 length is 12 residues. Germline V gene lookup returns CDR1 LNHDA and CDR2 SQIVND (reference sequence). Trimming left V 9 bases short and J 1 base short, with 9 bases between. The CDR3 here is CASRGTNTEAFF. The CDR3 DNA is TGTGCCAGCCGGGGGACGAACACTGAAGCTTTCTTT.

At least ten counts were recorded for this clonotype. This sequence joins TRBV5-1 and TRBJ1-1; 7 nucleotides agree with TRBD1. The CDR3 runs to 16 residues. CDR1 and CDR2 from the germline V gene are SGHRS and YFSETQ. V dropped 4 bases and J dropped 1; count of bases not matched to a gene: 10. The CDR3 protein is CASSPAPGQSNTEAFF. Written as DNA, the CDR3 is TGCGCCAGCAGCCCTGCACCGGGACAGTCGAACACTGAAGCTTTCTTT.

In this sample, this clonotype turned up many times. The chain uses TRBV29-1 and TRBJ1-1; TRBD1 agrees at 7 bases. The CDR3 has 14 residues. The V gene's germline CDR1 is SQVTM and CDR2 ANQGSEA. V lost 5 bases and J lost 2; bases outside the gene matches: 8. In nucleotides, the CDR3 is TGCAGCGTTCAAGCAGGGGGTAGTAACACTGAAGCTTTCTTT. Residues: CSVQAGGSNTEAFF.

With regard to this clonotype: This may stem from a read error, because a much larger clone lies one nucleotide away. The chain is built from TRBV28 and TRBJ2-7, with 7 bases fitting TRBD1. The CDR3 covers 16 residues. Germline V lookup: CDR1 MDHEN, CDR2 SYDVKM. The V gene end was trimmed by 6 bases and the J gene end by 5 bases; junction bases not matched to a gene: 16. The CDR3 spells CASSPDRTLGTDEQYF. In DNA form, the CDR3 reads TGTGCCAGCAGCCCGGACAGGACGCTAGGTACTGACGAGCAGTACTTC.

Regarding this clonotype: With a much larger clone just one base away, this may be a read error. DNA of the CDR3: TGCAGTGCTAGTCATGACCAAGAGACCCAGCACTTC. It codes for CSASHDQETQHF. This rearrangement joins TRBV20-1 to TRBJ2-5; unclear D gene. Germline V CDR1 and CDR2: DFQATT, SNEGSKA (reference sequence). The CDR3 runs to 12 residues.

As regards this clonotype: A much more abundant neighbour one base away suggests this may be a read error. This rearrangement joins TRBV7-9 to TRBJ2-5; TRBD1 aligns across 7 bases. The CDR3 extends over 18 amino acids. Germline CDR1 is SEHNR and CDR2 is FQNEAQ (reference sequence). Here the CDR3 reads CACSTPRAVTGLQETQYF. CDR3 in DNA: TGTGCCTGCAGCACCCCTCGAGCCGTGACAGGGCTACAAGAGACCCAGTACTTC.

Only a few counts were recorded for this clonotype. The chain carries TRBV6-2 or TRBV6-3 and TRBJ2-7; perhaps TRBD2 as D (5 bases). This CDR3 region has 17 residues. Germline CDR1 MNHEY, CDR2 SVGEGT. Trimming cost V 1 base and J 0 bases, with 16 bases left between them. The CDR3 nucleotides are TGTGCCAGCAGTTACTTAATACCCGGTGGGAGCTCCTACGAGCAGTACTTC. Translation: CASSYLIPGGSSYEQYF.